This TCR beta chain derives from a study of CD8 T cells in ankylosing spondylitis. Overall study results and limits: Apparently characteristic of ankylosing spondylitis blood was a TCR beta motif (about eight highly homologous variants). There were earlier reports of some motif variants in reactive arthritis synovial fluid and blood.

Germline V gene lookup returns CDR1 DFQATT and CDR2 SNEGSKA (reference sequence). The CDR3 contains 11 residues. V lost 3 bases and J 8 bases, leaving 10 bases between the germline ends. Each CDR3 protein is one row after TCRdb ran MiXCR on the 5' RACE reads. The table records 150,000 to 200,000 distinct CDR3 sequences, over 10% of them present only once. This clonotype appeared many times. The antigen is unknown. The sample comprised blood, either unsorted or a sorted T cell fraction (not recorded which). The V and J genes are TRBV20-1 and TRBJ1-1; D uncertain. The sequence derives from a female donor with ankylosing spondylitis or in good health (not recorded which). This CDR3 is CSARSRMEAFF. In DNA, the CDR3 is TGCAGTGCTAGGTCTAGAATGGAAGCTTTCTTT.